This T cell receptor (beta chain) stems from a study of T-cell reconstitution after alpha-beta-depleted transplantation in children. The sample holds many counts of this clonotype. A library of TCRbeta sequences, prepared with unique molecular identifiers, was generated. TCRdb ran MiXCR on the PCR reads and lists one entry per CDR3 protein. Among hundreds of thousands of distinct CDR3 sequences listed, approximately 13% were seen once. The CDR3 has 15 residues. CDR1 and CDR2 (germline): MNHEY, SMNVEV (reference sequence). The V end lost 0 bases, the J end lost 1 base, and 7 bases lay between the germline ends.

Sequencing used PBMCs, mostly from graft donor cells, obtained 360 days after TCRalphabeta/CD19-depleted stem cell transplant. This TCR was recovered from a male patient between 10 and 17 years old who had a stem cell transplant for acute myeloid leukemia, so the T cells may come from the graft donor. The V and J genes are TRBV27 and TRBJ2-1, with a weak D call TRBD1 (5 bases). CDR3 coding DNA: TGTGCCAGCAGTTTATCGGCAGGGTCCTACAATGAGCAGTTCTTC. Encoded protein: CASSLSAGSYNEQFF.